The rows below give T cell receptor beta chains drawn from one sample of a study of CD8+CD57+ T cells in acquired aplastic anemia. TCRdb independently ran MiXCR on the reads; one entry per CDR3 protein. The sample holds 150,000 to 200,000 distinct CDR3 sequences; 64% are singletons and the top ten take just over 45%. The sample consisted of sorted CD4+, CD8+, or CD8+CD57+ T cells (not recorded which) from PBMCs. The receptors stem from a human donor with severe aplastic anemia or a healthy control (not recorded which). Each CDR3 is given with its conserved first and last residue. A D gene is named only where the DNA matches it firmly. The size of a clone is reported for some rows only, either as once, few or many, or as a class for expanded clones.

J | size | D | V | CDR3 | DNA
TRBJ1-1 | NA | NA | TRBV7-3 | CASSLEGRVESEAFF | TGTGCCAGCAGCTTAGAAGGCAGGGTCGAATCTGAAGCTTTCTTT
TRBJ2-7 | NA | NA | TRBV10-3 | CAISESYGTTYEQYF | TGTGCCATCAGTGAGTCGTATGGGACAACCTACGAGCAGTACTTC
TRBJ2-7 | many | NA | TRBV12-3/TRBV12-4 | CASSFQVGGEQYF | TGTGCCAGCAGTTTCCAGGTCGGGGGCGAGCAGTACTTC
TRBJ2-7 | NA | NA | TRBV14 | CASSQDWTEWGSYEQYF | TGTGCCAGCAGCCAAGATTGGACAGAGTGGGGCTCCTACGAGCAGTACTTC
TRBJ2-3 | NA | NA | TRBV5-1 | CASSSGLQRVVAQYF | TGCGCCAGCAGCTCGGGACTCCAGCGGGTGGTCGCGCAGTATTTT
TRBJ2-7 | NA | NA | TRBV19 | CASSIGSNYEQYF | TGTGCCAGTAGTATTGGGAGCAACTACGAGCAGTACTTC
TRBJ1-5 | NA | NA | TRBV7-9 | CASSLEGRPQPQHF | TGTGCCAGCAGCTTGGAAGGCCGACCGCAGCCCCAGCATTTT
TRBJ2-1 | NA | NA | TRBV7-9 | CASSPAGVGEREQFF | TGTGCCAGCAGCCCGGCCGGGGTAGGGGAGAGGGAGCAGTTCTTC
TRBJ1-1 | once | NA | TRBV20-1 | CSARRNTEAFF | TGCAGTGCTCGCCGAAACACTGAAGCTTTCTTT
TRBJ2-2 | NA | NA | TRBV29-1 | CSAVGARDTGELFF | TGCAGCGCTGTGGGAGCGAGGGACACCGGGGAGCTGTTTTTT
TRBJ2-7 | few | NA | TRBV19 | CASSPSGPYEQYF | TGTGCCAGTAGTCCCTCGGGGCCCTACGAGCAGTACTTC
TRBJ2-7 | many | NA | TRBV13 | CASSLGRDWSEQYF | TGTGCCAGCAGCTTAGGGCGGGATTGGAGCGAGCAGTACTTC
TRBJ1-1 | NA | NA | TRBV10-3 | CATLYRDTGLGTEAFF | TGTGCCACGTTATACCGGGACACCGGTCTGGGGACTGAAGCTTTCTTT
TRBJ2-7 | NA | NA | TRBV20-1 | CSASGIPTLYEQYF | TGCAGTGCTAGCGGGATACCGACCCTCTACGAGCAGTACTTC
TRBJ2-7 | NA | TRBD1 | TRBV20-1 | CSASRTGGSYEQYF | TGCAGTGCTAGCCGCACAGGGGGATCGTACGAGCAGTACTTC
TRBJ2-2 | NA | NA | TRBV19 | CASSIFLDSQRSGELFF | TGTGCCAGTAGTATATTCCTTGACAGCCAGAGATCCGGGGAGCTGTTTTTT
TRBJ2-3 | NA | NA | TRBV7-9 | CASSPGGTDTQYF | TGCGCCAGCTCCCCCGGCGGCACAGATACGCAGTATTTT
TRBJ2-5 | NA | NA | TRBV5-1 | CASSFSQGETQYF | TGCGCCAGCAGCTTCTCCCAGGGAGAGACCCAGTACTTC
TRBJ2-3 | NA | NA | TRBV9 | CASSVAVGAGTDTQYF | TGTGCCAGCAGCGTGGCCGTGGGGGCCGGCACAGATACGCAGTATTTT
TRBJ2-7 | many | TRBD2 | TRBV5-1 | CASSLLGLAGSYEQYF | TGCGCCAGCAGCTTGCTAGGACTAGCGGGCTCCTACGAGCAGTACTTC
TRBJ1-1 | NA | NA | TRBV20-1 | CSARDRVVNTEAFF | TGCAGTGCTAGAGATCGGGTAGTCAACACTGAAGCTTTCTTT
TRBJ2-3 | few | NA | TRBV7-2 | CASRIGVTDTQYF | TGTGCCAGCAGGATCGGGGTCACAGATACGCAGTATTTT
TRBJ1-6 | NA | NA | TRBV11-1 | CASSLGTRGSPLHF | TGTGCCAGCAGCTTAGGAACCAGGGGTTCACCCCTCCACTTT
TRBJ2-7 | NA | NA | TRBV5-1 | CASSFQRASSDEQYF | TGCGCCAGCAGCTTCCAGCGAGCCTCCTCCGACGAGCAGTACTTC
TRBJ2-1 | NA | TRBD1 | TRBV10-3 | CAIRTGESYNEQFF | TGTGCCATCCGGACAGGAGAGTCCTACAATGAGCAGTTCTTC
TRBJ1-3 | NA | TRBD1 | TRBV25-1 | CASLGEGATDTIYF | TGTGCCAGCCTCGGGGAGGGGGCCACGGACACCATATATTTT
TRBJ1-2 | once | TRBD1 | TRBV20-1 | CSAWTGAGYTF | TGCAGTGCCTGGACAGGTGCTGGCTACACCTTC
TRBJ2-7 | NA | TRBD2 | TRBV7-6 | CASSLRISGRGAEQYF | TGTGCCAGCAGCTTAAGAATTAGCGGGAGAGGAGCCGAGCAGTACTTC
TRBJ2-7 | NA | TRBD2 | TRBV7-2 | CASSLAGAGGSYEQYF | TGTGCCAGCAGCTTAGCAGGAGCGGGGGGTTCCTACGAGCAGTACTTC
TRBJ1-5 | NA | NA | TRBV19 | CATRGGGNQPQHF | TGTGCCACCCGGGGAGGGGGCAATCAGCCCCAGCATTTT
TRBJ2-3 | NA | NA | TRBV14 | CASSQVFGGDTQYF | TGTGCCAGCAGCCAAGTTTTCGGCGGGGATACGCAGTATTTT
TRBJ2-5 | NA | NA | TRBV6-1 | CASSYVRGETQYF | TGTGCCAGCAGTTACGTCAGGGGAGAGACCCAGTACTTC
TRBJ1-1 | many | NA | TRBV4-1 | CASSHGGDFEAFF | TGCGCCAGCAGCCATGGGGGGGATTTTGAAGCTTTCTTT
TRBJ1-1 | many | NA | TRBV4-1 | CASRATEPNTEAFF | TGCGCCAGCAGGGCGACAGAACCGAACACTGAAGCTTTCTTT
TRBJ2-5 | NA | NA | TRBV7-3 | CASSFQGGEETQYF | TGTGCCAGCAGCTTCCAGGGGGGAGAAGAGACCCAGTACTTC
TRBJ1-2 | NA | NA | TRBV12-3/TRBV12-4 | CASSGGRGAPNYGYTF | TGTGCCAGCAGTGGGGGACGTGGGGCCCCAAACTATGGCTACACCTTC
TRBJ1-2 | NA | NA | TRBV9 | CASSVGGRSDGYTF | TGTGCCAGCAGCGTTGGAGGCAGGTCGGATGGCTACACCTTC
TRBJ2-2 | NA | NA | TRBV7-9 | CASSLVGRTGELFF | TGTGCCAGCAGCTTAGTGGGACGGACCGGGGAGCTGTTTTTT
TRBJ2-2 | once | TRBD1 | TRBV7-9 | CASSSDRVGNTGELFF | TGTGCCAGCAGCTCTGACAGGGTGGGTAACACCGGGGAGCTGTTTTTT
TRBJ1-1 | NA | NA | TRBV7-2 | CASSLGYRLMNTEAFF | TGTGCCAGCAGCTTAGGTTACCGACTTATGAACACTGAAGCTTTCTTT
TRBJ2-7 | many | NA | TRBV27 | CASSPSGWEQYF | TGTGCCAGCAGTCCTTCCGGGTGGGAGCAGTACTTC